The 11 T cell receptor beta chains in this list originate from one sample, sequenced in a study of long-term antiretroviral therapy in people with HIV. It was version v3.0 of the immunoSEQ assay that was run at survey level. Repertoires were generated with immunoSEQ multiplex PCR, while TCRdb's copy carries only in-frame clones and drops some. Altogether tens of thousands of clones are present, roughly 88% being singletons, with the ten largest covering 3.8%. The material sequenced was unsorted PBMCs, taken 0.8 years before starting antiretroviral therapy. All receptors derive from a man aged 18 to 29 with HIV.

The J gene is TRBJ1-5, the V gene TRBV7-9; D is unresolved. Germline assignment: CDR1 SEHNR and CDR2 FQNEAQ (reference sequence). Between the trimmed V and J ends, which lost 1 base and 4 bases, there was a span of 11 bases. This CDR3 comprises 15 residues. The CDR3 protein is CASSLGGSNNQPQHF. The CDR3 DNA is TGTGCCAGCAGCTTAGGAGGCTCGAATAATCAGCCCCAGCATTTT.

The chain couples TRBV30 to TRBJ2-3; 9 nucleotides agree with TRBD2. Trimming took 0 bases from V and 3 from J; bases not matched to a gene: 4. Germline loops: CDR1 GTSNPN, CDR2 SVGIG (reference sequence). The CDR3 runs 15 residues. DNA of the CDR3: TGTGCCTGGAGTGTGACTAGCGGAGGAACAGATACGCAGTATTTT. Its translation is CAWSVTSGGTDTQYF.

The rearrangement uses TRBV19 and TRBJ1-5, with D hard to call. CDR1 and CDR2 from the germline V gene are LNHDA and SQIVND (reference sequence). The V end was cut by 5 bases, the J end by 3 bases, with 17 bases between. The CDR3 is made up of 16 amino acids. CDR3 protein: CASSASRVANNQPQHF. CDR3 bases: TGTGCCAGTAGTGCGTCTAGGGTCGCGAACAATCAGCCCCAGCATTTT.

V is TRBV6-5 and J is TRBJ2-3, with D unresolved. The ends were cut back, 4 bases at V and 14 bases at J, with 16 bases in the middle. The CDR3 is 12 amino acids. CDR1 is MNHEY and CDR2 is SVGAGI in the germline V gene. The CDR3 coding sequence is TGTGCCAGCAGTTCAGCGTGGACCCCGAGGTATTTT. This codes for CASSSAWTPRYF.

The chain recombines TRBV5-1 with TRBJ2-6; D might be TRBD1 (6 bases). V was trimmed by 3 bases and J by 3 bases, leaving 13 bases between them. Per the germline V gene, CDR1 is SGHRS and CDR2 is YFSETQ. The CDR3 runs to 16 residues. CDR3 sequence: CASSYQQGYGANVLTF. For the CDR3, the DNA is TGCGCCAGCAGCTATCAACAGGGTTATGGGGCCAACGTCCTGACTTTC.

This clone was recorded a few times. For the CDR3, the DNA is TGCGCCAGCAGCCGTCTCTCCTACAGGGATGGCTACACCTTC. This gives the protein CASSRLSYRDGYTF. The chain has TRBV5-1 and TRBJ1-2, with D tentatively TRBD1 (6 bases). The V end was cut by 4 bases, the J end by 6 bases, with 16 bases between. The V gene's germline CDR1 is SGHRS and CDR2 YFSETQ. The CDR3 has 14 amino acids.

The chain combines TRBV19 with TRBJ2-7; 8 bases align to TRBD2. This CDR3 comprises 15 residues. V dropped 3 bases and J dropped 5; count of bases not matched to a gene: 9. Germline lookup yields CDR1 LNHDA and CDR2 SQIVND (reference sequence). The CDR3: CASSISAGVGNEQYF. The CDR3, as DNA: TGTGCCAGTAGTATTTCAGCGGGAGTGGGCAACGAGCAGTACTTC.

V is TRBV5-1 and J is TRBJ1-5; D remains unclear. The CDR3 spans 13 residues. Trimming removed 0 bases at V and 5 bases at J, with 6 bases between. Germline values: CDR1 SGHRS, CDR2 YFSETQ. CDR3 sequence reads: CASSLGIHQPQHF. CDR3 DNA: TGCGCCAGCAGCTTGGGCATACATCAGCCCCAGCATTTT.

The V call is TRBV5-3, the J call TRBJ2-7, with D perhaps assigned TRBD1 or TRBD2 (5 bases each). TRBV5-3 qualifies as an ORF whose function is uncertain. Trimming cost V 1 base and J 0 bases, with 14 bases left between them. This CDR3 contains 16 residues. The CDR3 region is CARSLSWDPSSYEQYF. The CDR3 DNA follows: TGTGCCAGAAGCTTGTCTTGGGACCCTAGCTCCTACGAGCAGTACTTC.

The chain carries TRBV19 and TRBJ1-1; D unclear. CDR1 LNHDA and CDR2 SQIVND come from the germline V gene (reference sequence). The CDR3 sequence is 13 residues long. Trimming shortened V by 5 bases and J by 5 bases, and 12 bases separated the two germline ends. The CDR3 nucleotides read TGTGCCAGTAGTGCAACGCTGGGGACTGAAGCTTTCTTT. As protein: CASSATLGTEAFF. Combining the CDR3 with reference TRBV19 and TRBJ1-1 gives the whole variable domain DGGITQSPKYLFRKEGQNVTLSCEQNLNHDAMYWYRQDPGQGLRLIYYSQIVNDFQKGDIAEGYSVSREKKESFPLTVTSAQKNPTAFYLCASSATLGTEAFFGQGTRLTVV.

As regards this clone: At one end, the junction sequence differs from germline, possibly due to a read error. The chain couples TRBV7-7 to TRBJ2-3; 8 bases match TRBD2. This CDR3 has 15 residues. Germline V gives CDR1 SSHAT, CDR2 FNYEAQ (reference sequence). CDR3 nucleotides: TGTGCTAGCAGCTTGGGTGGCGGGGGGACAGATACGCAGTATTTT. Protein sequence: CASSLGGGGTDTQYF.